The 8 T cell receptor beta chains given below trace back to one sample, sequenced in a study of shared clonotypes between healthy human individuals. Sequenced by immunoSEQ multiplex PCR; TCRdb stores in-frame clones only, minus some. This table has 450,000 to 600,000 clones, 70% to 80% appearing once. The sequencing sample was made of PBMCs. Every receptor here comes from a woman aged 40-49 years in good health. Some clones in this sample may be carry-over from other donors' samples.

The rearrangement uses TRBV7-8 and TRBJ2-3; D call uncertain. Per the germline V gene, CDR1 is SGHVS and CDR2 is FQNEAQ. The CDR3 is made up of 15 amino acids. Between the trimmed V and J ends, which lost 3 bases and 2 bases, there was a span of 12 bases. This chain's CDR3 is CASSLVVKATDTQYF. In DNA form, the CDR3 reads TGTGCCAGCAGCTTGGTTGTCAAAGCCACAGATACGCAGTATTTT.

As to this clone: Only one base separates this from a far larger clonotype, so it likely reflects a read error. The V and J genes are TRBV6-1 and TRBJ2-7; 7 bases match TRBD2. The V segment lost 8 bases and the J segment 2 bases; nucleotides outside the gene matches: 12. Germline V CDR1 and CDR2: MNHNS, SASEGT. The CDR3 has 15 amino acids. Written as DNA, the CDR3 is TGTGCCAGCGGGAGGGATACCTGGTCCCCCTACGAGCAGTACTTC. It specifies CASGRDTWSPYEQYF.

This chain connects TRBV19 to TRBJ2-3, with 10 bases fitting TRBD2. V gave up 4 bases and J gave up 1 base; unmatched junction bases: 5. Germline V gives CDR1 LNHDA, CDR2 SQIVND (reference sequence). The CDR3 has 16 residues. The CDR3 DNA sequence: TGTGCCAGTAGTACTAGCGGGAGTGGAGGCACAGATACGCAGTATTTT. Translation gives CASSTSGSGGTDTQYF.

V is TRBV28 and J is TRBJ1-4, with D possibly TRBD1 on 6 matching bases. Germline V gene sequence: CDR1 MDHEN, CDR2 SYDVKM. The V gene lost 6 bases and the J gene lost 2 bases, with 13 bases spanning the gap. The CDR3 is 15 amino acids. This chain's CDR3 is CASSIGGGTNEKLFF. CDR3 nucleotide sequence: TGTGCCAGCAGCATCGGGGGCGGTACTAATGAAAAACTGTTTTTT.

This clone was observed a single time. CDR3 in amino acids: CASSALVDTGELFF. The DNA for the CDR3 is TGTGCCAGCAGCGCCCTTGTTGACACCGGGGAGCTGTTTTTT. The rearrangement joins TRBV9 to TRBJ2-2; no clear D gene. The V end lost 3 bases, the J end lost 3 bases, and 9 bases lay between the germline ends. The CDR3 totals 14 residues. CDR1 and CDR2 (germline): SGDLS, YYNGEE.

V and J are TRBV5-4 and TRBJ2-3, with 8 nucleotides matching TRBD2. Trimming at V came to 4 bases and at J to 2 bases, leaving 9 bases not matched to a gene. CDR3 length: 16 amino acids. Per germline, CDR1 SGHNT and CDR2 YYREEE (reference sequence). The CDR3 nucleotides are TGTGCCAGCAGCCGGGCACTAGCGGCAACCACAGATACGCAGTATTTT. Protein sequence: CASSRALAATTDTQYF.

The rearrangement links TRBV2 to TRBJ2-5; D gene ambiguous. The germline CDR1 and CDR2 sequences are SNHLY and FYNNEI. V gave up 3 bases and J gave up 0 bases, with 2 bases separating them. The CDR3 has 12 amino acids. In DNA form, the CDR3 reads TGTGCCAGCAGTGACCACCAAGAGACCCAGTACTTC. This gives the protein CASSDHQETQYF.

This clone occurred a few times. This sequence joins TRBV19 and TRBJ2-1; possibly TRBD2 for D (5 bases). The germline V gene encodes CDR1 LNHDA and CDR2 SQIVND (reference sequence). Trimming took 7 bases from V and 8 from J, leaving 15 bases between them. The CDR3 spans 13 residues. The CDR3 bases are TGTGCCAGTACCACTTCAGCGGAGTATGAGCAGTTCTTC. Translating it yields CASTTSAEYEQFF.